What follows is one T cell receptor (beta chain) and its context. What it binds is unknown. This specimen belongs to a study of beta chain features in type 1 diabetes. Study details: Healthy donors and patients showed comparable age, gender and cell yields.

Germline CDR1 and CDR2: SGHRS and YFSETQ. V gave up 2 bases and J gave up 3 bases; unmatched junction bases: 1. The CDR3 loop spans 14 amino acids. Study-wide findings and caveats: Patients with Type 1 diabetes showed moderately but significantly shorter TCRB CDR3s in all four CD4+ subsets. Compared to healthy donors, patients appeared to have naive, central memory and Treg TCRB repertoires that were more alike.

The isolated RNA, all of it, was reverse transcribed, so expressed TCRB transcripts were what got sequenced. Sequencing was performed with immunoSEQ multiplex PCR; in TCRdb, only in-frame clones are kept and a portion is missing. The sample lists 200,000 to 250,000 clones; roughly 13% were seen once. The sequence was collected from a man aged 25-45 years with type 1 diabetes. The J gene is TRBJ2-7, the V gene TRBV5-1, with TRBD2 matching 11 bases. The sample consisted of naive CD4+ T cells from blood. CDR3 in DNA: TGCGCCAGCAGCTTCGGGACTAGCGGCTACGAGCAGTACTTC. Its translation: CASSFGTSGYEQYF.